Presented here are 12 T cell receptor beta chains from one specimen sequenced in a study of cytomegalovirus exposure and HLA in healthy donors. Primers for the PCR totalled 60 Vbeta and 13 Jbeta. Clones were read by immunoSEQ multiplex PCR, and TCRdb kept only the in-frame ones, dropping some. The data show roughly 140,000 clones, 73% seen once. Sequences were obtained from PBMCs. These receptors came from a human donor in good health.

The chain is built from TRBV10-3 and TRBJ2-2; 10 nucleotides line up with TRBD2. Germline CDR1 reads ENHRY; CDR2 reads SYGVKD. The trim removed 4 bases at V and 6 bases at J, leaving 8 bases unmatched. The length of the CDR3 is 16 residues. The CDR3 sequence: CAISAPSGTSAGELFF. The DNA of the CDR3 is TGTGCCATCAGTGCCCCATCCGGGACTAGCGCCGGGGAGCTGTTTTTT.

This clone has more than one count but fewer than ten. This sequence joins TRBV6-5 and TRBJ1-2; D perhaps matches TRBD1 (5 bases). In germline, CDR1 is MNHEY, CDR2 SVGAGI. CDR3 length equals 14 residues. V dropped 2 bases and J dropped 4 bases, with 11 bases sitting between them. The CDR3 loop reads CASSYRSGLYGYTF. CDR3 DNA: TGTGCCAGCAGTTACCGCTCAGGGCTCTATGGCTACACCTTC.

The CDR3 region has the DNA TGTGCCAGCACCTCAGCCGGGACTAGCACCACAGATACGCAGTATTTT. Protein product: CASTSAGTSTTDTQYF. V and J are TRBV2 and TRBJ2-3; 9 bases agree with TRBD2. The J segment lost 2 bases and the V segment lost 7 bases, leaving 10 bases of the junction unmatched. Germline loops: CDR1 SNHLY, CDR2 FYNNEI. The CDR3 loop spans 16 amino acids.

The genes are TRBV9 and TRBJ2-3, with TRBD1 as a possible D gene (6 bases). The V end was cut by 6 bases, the J end by 0 bases, with 17 bases between. This CDR3 spans 16 amino acids. Germline CDR1 SGDLS, CDR2 YYNGEE. CDR3 DNA sequence: TGTGCCAGCACCCACGGGACACTGACTAGCACAGATACGCAGTATTTT. Translated, it gives CASTHGTLTSTDTQYF. Variable domain in full (rest from reference TRBV9 and TRBJ2-3): DSGVTQTPKHLITATGQRVTLRCSPRSGDLSVYWYQQSLDQGLQFLIQYYNGEERAKGNILERFSAQQFPDLHSELNLSSLELGDSALYFCASTHGTLTSTDTQYFGPGTRLTVL.

V is TRBV19 and J is TRBJ2-7, with a possible D match to TRBD2 (6 bases). V lost 5 bases to trimming and J lost 0 bases, with 8 bases between them. This CDR3 spans 13 amino acids. The germline gives CDR1 LNHDA, CDR2 SQIVND (reference sequence). The DNA for the CDR3 is TGTGCCAGTAGTTGGACTATCTCCTACGAGCAGTACTTC. As protein: CASSWTISYEQYF.

This clone has just a few counts. This chain links TRBV19 with TRBJ1-2, with TRBD1 identical over 7 bases. Germline loops: CDR1 LNHDA, CDR2 SQIVND (reference sequence). J lost 10 bases, V lost 6 bases, and 17 bases had no gene match. The CDR3 runs to 15 residues. The CDR3 protein is CASSPWGDSPNIYTF. The CDR3 DNA sequence: TGTGCCAGTAGCCCCTGGGGGGACAGCCCTAACATCTACACCTTC.

This clone was counted between two and nine times. The chain is built from TRBV27 and TRBJ2-3; tentatively, D is TRBD1 (5 bases). This CDR3 region has 14 residues. The germline V gene has CDR1 MNHEY and CDR2 SMNVEV (reference sequence). Trimming left V 3 bases short and J 2 bases short, with 9 bases between. The CDR3 protein is CASSFDSFTDTQYF. CDR3 in DNA: TGTGCCAGCAGTTTCGACAGTTTCACAGATACGCAGTATTTT.

The chain combines TRBV28 with TRBJ2-5; D remains ambiguous. The J call may be mistaken, given a closer DNA end match to TRBJ2-7. The germline gives CDR1 MDHEN, CDR2 SYDVKM. The length of the CDR3 is 13 residues. The CDR3 coding sequence is TGTGCCAGCAGTTTAGCCAGGAACGACGAGCAGTACTTC. This sequence encodes CASSLARNDEQYF.

The gene calls are TRBV7-9 and TRBJ2-7; D unresolved. V lost 7 bases and J 3 bases, leaving 13 bases between the germline ends. Germline V gene data show CDR1 as SEHNR and CDR2 as FQNEAQ (reference sequence). The CDR3 spans 13 residues. The CDR3 nucleotides read TGTGCCAGCAACCTACAGCAGAACTACGAGCAGTACTTC. The encoded protein is CASNLQQNYEQYF.

This chain uses TRBV6-6 with TRBJ2-1; 8 positions match TRBD1. V dropped 3 bases and J dropped 14; count of bases not matched to a gene: 3. The length of the CDR3 is 11 residues. The germline V gene encodes CDR1 MNHNY and CDR2 SVGAGI (reference sequence). The CDR3 here is CASSYMDREFF. CDR3 nucleotide sequence: TGTGCCAGCAGTTATATGGACAGGGAGTTCTTC.

This rearrangement joins TRBV2 to TRBJ2-1; 8 bases match TRBD2. This CDR3 comprises 16 residues. Germline trimming cut 6 bases from V and 0 bases from J; bases unmatched to any gene: 7. Germline V CDR1 and CDR2: SNHLY, FYNNEI. CDR3 sequence (DNA): TGTGCCAGCAGGCTTCTGGCGGGGGGCTCCTACAATGAGCAGTTCTTC. This sequence encodes CASRLLAGGSYNEQFF.

This chain connects TRBV28 to TRBJ1-1, with D possibly being TRBD1 (5 bases). Germline V CDR1 and CDR2: MDHEN, SYDVKM. The V end lost 8 bases, the J end lost 4 bases, and 11 bases lay between the germline ends. The CDR3 covers 12 residues. CDR3 residues: CASLRGSTEAFF. In DNA form, the CDR3 reads TGTGCCAGCCTTCGGGGGTCCACTGAAGCTTTCTTT.